These T cell receptor beta chains were read from a single sample in a study of response to subunit inactivated influenza vaccine. TCRdb fed the RT-PCR reads into MiXCR, producing one record per CDR3 protein. The data hold about 800,000 distinct CDR3 sequences, with 21% observed a single time. This material consisted of PBMCs from blood, taken roughly 5 days after vaccination. The receptors were sampled from a man between 50 and 59 years old who received an inactivated influenza vaccine. The CDR3 runs from the conserved cysteine through the conserved F or W. A D gene is named only where the DNA matches it firmly. The size of a clone is reported for some rows only, either as once, few or many, or as a class for expanded clones.

v_gene	j_gene	d_gene	abundance	CDR3nt	CDR3aa
TRBV7-9	TRBJ1-2	NA	few	TGTGCCAGCACCGACGTTAATAGAGGGCCCAGTGATGGCTACACCTTC	CASTDVNRGPSDGYTF
TRBV7-8	TRBJ2-5	TRBD2	NA	TGTGCCAGCAGGGTAGGGCGGGGGGGCCGGCAAGAGACCCAGTACTTC	CASRVGRGGRQETQYF
TRBV27	TRBJ2-7	NA	NA	TGTGCCAGCAGCTCTCTATGGGGCCACGAGCAGTACTTC	CASSSLWGHEQYF
TRBV20-1	TRBJ2-3	TRBD1	NA	TGCAGTGCGTACCGGGACAGGGTGTCTCATACGCAGTATTTT	CSAYRDRVSHTQYF
TRBV6-1	TRBJ1-2	TRBD1	few	TGTGCCAGCAGCGACAGGGCGTCCCTGACGGGCTACACCTTC	CASSDRASLTGYTF
TRBV7-2	TRBJ2-3	NA	few	TGTGCCAGCGGCCCTTCGTCCGCGTTCACGCAGTATTTT	CASGPSSAFTQYF
TRBV10-3	TRBJ2-5	TRBD2	NA	TGTGCCATCAGTGAACCTAGCGGGGTAGGAGAGACCCAGTACTTC	CAISEPSGVGETQYF
TRBV2	TRBJ2-1	NA	few	TGTGCCAGCAGTCCTCACGGGACGTCATACAATGAGCAGTTCTTC	CASSPHGTSYNEQFF
TRBV5-1	TRBJ2-1	NA	many	TGCGCCAGCAGCTTGGAAATGACCTACAATGAGCAGTTCTTC	CASSLEMTYNEQFF
TRBV6-5	TRBJ2-5	TRBD2	few	TGTGCCAGCAGTTACTCTCCCTGGGGTGGGAGGGGAGAGACCCAGTACTTC	CASSYSPWGGRGETQYF
TRBV7-9	TRBJ2-1	NA	NA	TGTGCCAGCAGCTTAAACCGGGCCTCCGTCAATGAGCAGTTCTTC	CASSLNRASVNEQFF
TRBV27	TRBJ2-5	NA	few	TGTGCCAGCAGAACCTACTCCGGGAACCAAGAGACCCAGTACTTC	CASRTYSGNQETQYF
TRBV11-2	TRBJ2-3	NA	few	TGTGCCAGCCGATTCCTGGCATCAGATACGCAGTATTTT	CASRFLASDTQYF
TRBV29-1	TRBJ1-2	TRBD1	few	TGCAGCGTTAGGGACAGGGACTATGGCTACACCTTC	CSVRDRDYGYTF
TRBV3-1	TRBJ2-7	NA	NA	TGTGCCAGCAGCCAAGACCGGGAGTTCTTTCCCGAGCAGTACTTC	CASSQDREFFPEQYF
TRBV5-6	TRBJ2-7	NA	few	TGTGCCAGCAGACGGCCAGGGATCAAGTACGAGCAGTACTTC	CASRRPGIKYEQYF
TRBV4-3	TRBJ2-2	TRBD1	NA	TGCGCCAGCAGCCAAGAGGCGAGGAGACAGGGAGTCGCCGGGGAGCTGTTTTTT	CASSQEARRQGVAGELFF
TRBV20-1	TRBJ1-1	NA	few	TGCAGTGCTAGATACGGGGGTAGGCCGAACACTGAAGCTTTCTTT	CSARYGGRPNTEAFF
TRBV7-8	TRBJ2-1	NA	NA	TGTGCCAGCAGCTTAATCGGGACTCTTTACAATGAGCAGTTCTTC	CASSLIGTLYNEQFF
TRBV10-1	TRBJ2-1	NA	few	TGCGCCAGGCTAAGGGGGGACAATGAGCAGTTCTTC	CARLRGDNEQFF
TRBV5-1	TRBJ1-5	NA	once	TGCGCCAGCAGTAAAGGAGATAGCAATCAGCCCCAGCATTTT	CASSKGDSNQPQHF
TRBV20-1	TRBJ2-1	NA	few	TGCAGTGCTAGAACCCTTGGGGGTTATCACAATGAGCAGTTCTTC	CSARTLGGYHNEQFF
TRBV10-3	TRBJ1-6	NA	NA	TGTGCCATCAGAGGCAGCCCCAGCTCCTATAATTCACCCCTCCACTTT	CAIRGSPSSYNSPLHF
TRBV11-2	TRBJ2-4	TRBD2	NA	TGTGCCAGCAGCCAGCTACGGGCGGGAGTCAAAAACATTCAGTACTTC	CASSQLRAGVKNIQYF
TRBV18	TRBJ1-1	NA	NA	TGTGCCAGCTCACCACTTAACGACAGAAACACTGAAGCTTTCTTT	CASSPLNDRNTEAFF
TRBV6-5	TRBJ1-5	NA	many	TGTGCCAGCAGCGGACAATTAGAGACAAGGGACCTTATAGACAATCAGCCCCAGCATTTT	CASSGQLETRDLIDNQPQHF
TRBV20-1	TRBJ2-1	TRBD2	few	TGCAGTGCTAGAGGGAATCTAGCGGGTCCTTACAATGAGCAGTTCTTC	CSARGNLAGPYNEQFF
TRBV18	TRBJ2-7	NA	few	TGTGCCAGCTCACCTTCATATACCAATTACGAGCAGTACTTC	CASSPSYTNYEQYF
TRBV28	TRBJ2-2	NA	NA	TGTGCCAGCAGTTCCCCGGGGAGGAACACCGGGGAGCTGTTTTTT	CASSSPGRNTGELFF
TRBV9	TRBJ2-1	TRBD1	NA	TGTGCCAGCAGCATTCAGGGGGACAATGAGCAGTTCTTC	CASSIQGDNEQFF
TRBV9	TRBJ1-5	NA	NA	TGTGCCAGCAGCGTAGATAAGACGGAGGTCAATAGCAATCAGCCCCAGCATTTT	CASSVDKTEVNSNQPQHF
TRBV18	TRBJ2-7	NA	NA	TGTGCCAGCTCACAACCGGGTACCGAGCAGTACTTC	CASSQPGTEQYF
TRBV10-1	TRBJ2-2	TRBD2	few	TGCGCCAGCAGTGAGGGACTAGCGGGTCCAACCGGGGAGCTGTTTTTT	CASSEGLAGPTGELFF
TRBV20-1	TRBJ2-5	TRBD2	NA	TGCAGTGCTATGACTAGCCCCCAAGAGACCCAGTACTTC	CSAMTSPQETQYF
TRBV10-3	TRBJ2-5	TRBD1	few	TGTGCCATCAGGGTGCAGGGGGAAGAGACCCAGTACTTC	CAIRVQGEETQYF
TRBV11-2	TRBJ2-7	NA	few	TGTGCCAGCAGCCCCCCCGGGAAATTCGAGCAGTACTTC	CASSPPGKFEQYF